This is a list of T cell receptor beta chains from one sample in a study of T cell repertoires in cytomegalovirus infection. TCRdb reanalysed the reads using MiXCR and keeps one entry per CDR3 protein. The sample lists about 300,000 distinct CDR3 sequences, about 8.8% occurring once. The sample taken for sequencing was PBMCs. The receptor set was obtained from a human donor in good health (CMV status not recorded). Some clones in this sample may be carry-over from other donors' samples. CDR3s include the opening cysteine and the closing phenylalanine or tryptophan. Fields, in order: clone size, J gene, CDR3 length, D gene, V gene, CDR3 DNA, CDR3 protein. The D gene is left open where the match is weak. The size field is filled for only some rows; it gives once, few, many or a size class.

NA	TRBJ2-2	17	TRBD1	TRBV6-6	TGTGCCAGCAGTTACGTTTTACAGGGGGCGTACACCGGGGAGCTGTTTTTT	CASSYVLQGAYTGELFF
NA	TRBJ2-5	18	TRBD2	TRBV28	TGTGCCAGCAGTTTTCGGCTAGCGGGCTTTAAGTACCAAGAGACCCAGTACTTC	CASSFRLAGFKYQETQYF
many	TRBJ2-1	16	NA	TRBV28	TGTGCCAGCAGCTCGCAGGGGGGGCCTTCCTTCAATGAGCAGTTCTTC	CASSSQGGPSFNEQFF
many	TRBJ2-3	14	TRBD1	TRBV29-1	TGCAGCGTTGAGGATTGGACAGGGGCAGATACGCAGTATTTT	CSVEDWTGADTQYF
few	TRBJ1-4	16	NA	TRBV3-1	TGTGCCAGCAGCCACGGACAAGCCCGTATTAATGAAAAACTGTTTTTT	CASSHGQARINEKLFF
NA	TRBJ1-5	12	NA	TRBV20-1	TGCAGTGCTACTCGGGGAGGTCAGCCCCAGCATTTT	CSATRGGQPQHF
many	TRBJ2-5	12	NA	TRBV18	TGTGCCAGCTCGGACGATGAAGAGACCCAGTACTTC	CASSDDEETQYF
few	TRBJ2-3	15	NA	TRBV13	TGTGCCAGCAGCTTAGGGGGGAAATCCACAGATACGCAGTATTTT	CASSLGGKSTDTQYF
few	TRBJ1-1	17	NA	TRBV6-1	TGTGCCAGCAGTTATACCGCGGCAGGAAACCTGAACACTGAAGCTTTCTTT	CASSYTAAGNLNTEAFF
many	TRBJ1-5	15	NA	TRBV6-6	TGTGCCAGCAGTTACTCAAGCGGGAGCAATCAGCCCCAGCATTTT	CASSYSSGSNQPQHF
many	TRBJ1-2	17	NA	TRBV6-5	TGTGCCAGCAGTCAGTTCGACGAGAAGGGGTTTCTCGATGGCTACACCTTC	CASSQFDEKGFLDGYTF
NA	TRBJ1-1	14	NA	TRBV29-1	TGCAGCGTTGAATTACGGGGGACGAACACTGAAGCTTTCTTT	CSVELRGTNTEAFF
many	TRBJ1-2	13	TRBD1	TRBV7-2	TGTGCCAGCAGCCCACAGGGGGCAGGAGGCTACACCTTC	CASSPQGAGGYTF
many	TRBJ2-7	13	TRBD1	TRBV2	TGTGCCAGCGGGGGACAGGGGACGCACGAGCAGTACTTC	CASGGQGTHEQYF
many	TRBJ2-7	16	TRBD1	TRBV2	TGTGCCAGCAGTGAATTGGGGACAGGGAACACCTACGAGCAGTACTTC	CASSELGTGNTYEQYF
NA	TRBJ2-1	15	NA	TRBV5-1	TGCGCCAGCAGCCCCGACGGGACCTCCTACAATGAGCAGTTCTTC	CASSPDGTSYNEQFF
many	TRBJ1-6	15	TRBD1	TRBV7-2	TGTGCCAGCAGCTCGCCGGGACAGTATAATTCACCCCTCCACTTT	CASSSPGQYNSPLHF
many	TRBJ2-2	15	NA	TRBV6-4	TGTGCCAGCAGTGAGTCGGCCTTGAACACCGGGGAGCTGTTTTTT	CASSESALNTGELFF
few	TRBJ2-3	15	NA	TRBV11-3	TGTGCCAGCAGCTCAGAGGGCAGGGGTGGGGATACGCAGTATTTT	CASSSEGRGGDTQYF
many	TRBJ2-2	13	NA	TRBV12-5	TGTGCTAGTGGTTTGAGCCTTTCCGGGGAGCTGTTTTTT	CASGLSLSGELFF
many	TRBJ1-5	15	TRBD1	TRBV28	TGTGCCAGCAGCCACGGACAGGTTAGCAATCAGCCCCAGCATTTT	CASSHGQVSNQPQHF
many	TRBJ2-4	15	NA	TRBV15	TGTGCCACCAGCAGAGAACAGGGTACCAAAAACATTCAGTACTTC	CATSREQGTKNIQYF